The 21 T cell receptor beta chains reported below all come from one sample, sequenced in a study of T-cell memory formation after mild COVID-19. TCRdb reprocessed the 5' RACE reads via MiXCR and lists one record per CDR3 protein. In the table there are roughly 370,000 distinct CDR3 sequences, about 16% of which are singletons. Sequencing was performed on PBMCs or a T cell subset sorted from them (not recorded which). The source is a man between 18 and 35 years old who had mild COVID-19 (a few samples of this study predate the infection). Cell type and time point are not known.

The V call is TRBV11-1, the J call TRBJ1-1; D remains ambiguous. The CDR3 consists of 12 residues. CDR1 SGHAT and CDR2 FQDESV come from the germline V gene (reference sequence). Trimming stripped 3 bases from V and 5 bases from J, with 7 bases between. CDR3 bases: TGTGCCAGCAGCTTCGAGAGGACTGAAGCTTTCTTT. As protein: CASSFERTEAFF.

The chain links TRBV10-3 to TRBJ2-3; tentative D call: TRBD1 (5 bases). Germline lookup yields CDR1 ENHRY and CDR2 SYGVKD. The CDR3 consists of 16 residues. V dropped 3 bases and J dropped 1 base, with 14 bases sitting between them. The CDR3 reads CAISELRGGGTDTQYF. In DNA, the CDR3 is TGTGCCATCAGTGAACTTAGGGGCGGAGGCACAGATACGCAGTATTTT.

The rearrangement uses TRBV5-1 and TRBJ2-1; 9 bases are a match to TRBD2. The V gene end was trimmed by 0 bases and the J gene end by 3 bases; junction bases not matched to a gene: 4. The CDR3 has 16 residues. Germline V gives CDR1 SGHRS, CDR2 YFSETQ. CDR3 amino acids: CASSLARGGDYNEQFF. DNA for the CDR3: TGCGCCAGCAGCTTGGCGCGGGGGGGGGACTACAATGAGCAGTTCTTC. The whole variable domain, filled in from reference TRBV5-1 and TRBJ2-1, reads KAGVTQTPRYLIKTRGQQVTLSCSPISGHRSVSWYQQTPGQGLQFLFEYFSETQRNKGNFPGRFSGRQFSNSRSEMNVSTLELGDSALYLCASSLARGGDYNEQFFGPGTRLTVL.

This clonotype was observed a handful of times. The chain employs TRBV5-6 and TRBJ2-7; 13 bases line up with TRBD2. The CDR3 has 19 amino acids. Germline V lookup: CDR1 SGHDT, CDR2 YYEEEE. The J segment lost 4 bases and the V segment lost 0 bases, leaving 13 bases of the junction unmatched. CDR3 region: CASSLGEGGLAGVSYEQYV. The CDR3 DNA follows: TGTGCCAGCAGCTTGGGGGAGGGTGGACTAGCGGGGGTCTCGTACGAGCAGTACGTC.

This clonotype was seen more than once but under ten times. J is TRBJ2-7 and V is TRBV12-3 or TRBV12-4, with 7 bases identical to TRBD1. Germline trimming cut 0 bases from V and 4 bases from J; bases unmatched to any gene: 3. The CDR3 is 14 amino acids. As DNA, the CDR3 is TGTGCCAGCAGTTTAGCAGGGGGCATGTACGAGCAGTACTTC. Its translation: CASSLAGGMYEQYF.

The table lists this clonotype with many counts. This chain links TRBV7-8 with TRBJ2-3; weak D call: TRBD2 (6 bases). The V gene lost 2 bases and the J gene lost 5 bases, with 14 bases spanning the gap. The CDR3 totals 15 residues. Per germline, CDR1 SGHVS and CDR2 FQNEAQ. The CDR3 DNA reads as TGTGCCAGCAGCTTAAGGAGGGCCGGGGGAGATACGCAGTATTTT. It codes for CASSLRRAGGDTQYF. Drawing the rest from reference TRBV7-8 and TRBJ2-3, the complete variable domain is GAGVSQSPRYKVAKRGQDVALRCDPISGHVSLFWYQQALGQGPEFLTYFQNEAQLDKSGLPSDRFFAERPEGSVSTLKIQRTQQEDSAVYLCASSLRRAGGDTQYFGPGTRLTVL.

This clonotype was observed a handful of times. The chain combines TRBV5-5 with TRBJ2-7; 11 bases are a match to TRBD1. V lost 5 bases and J lost 2; bases outside the gene matches: 9. The CDR3 has 16 amino acids. CDR1 SGHKS and CDR2 YYEKEE come from the germline V gene (reference sequence). This CDR3 is CASSSLPGQGAYEQYF. The CDR3 nucleotides are TGTGCCAGCAGTTCCCTTCCGGGACAGGGGGCCTACGAGCAGTACTTC. Full variable domain (missing parts from reference TRBV5-5 and TRBJ2-7): DAGVTQSPTHLIKTRGQQVTLRCSPISGHKSVSWYQQVLGQGPQFIFQYYEKEERGRGNFPDRFSARQFPNYSSELNVNALLLGDSALYLCASSSLPGQGAYEQYFGPGTRLTVT.

This clonotype was observed a few times. The chain couples TRBV7-9 to TRBJ1-2, with D possibly being TRBD1 (5 bases). V was clipped by 7 bases and J by 4 bases, with 16 bases between them. CDR1 and CDR2 from the germline V gene are SEHNR and FQNEAQ (reference sequence). This CDR3 region has 14 residues. DNA for the CDR3: TGTGCCAGCACCCTGGGAGGGGCGACCTATGGCTACACCTTC. This codes for CASTLGGATYGYTF.

The J gene is TRBJ1-2, the V gene TRBV20-1; TRBD1 might be the D (6 bases). Deletions cut 6 bases from V and 7 bases from J, with 12 bases between. This CDR3 contains 11 residues. CDR1 is DFQATT, CDR2 SNEGSKA, per germline (reference sequence). CDR3 in DNA: TGCAGTGCGTCAACAGGGTTTGGCTACACCTTC. It yields the protein CSASTGFGYTF.

This clonotype was recorded a few times. The V call is TRBV10-3, the J call TRBJ2-1; TRBD1 matches at 9 bases. The V segment lost 4 bases and the J segment 0 bases; nucleotides outside the gene matches: 13. Per germline, CDR1 ENHRY and CDR2 SYGVKD. CDR3 length: 19 residues. The CDR3 reads CAISGTGGDFGNSYNEQFF. CDR3 nucleotides: TGTGCCATCAGTGGTACAGGGGGCGATTTCGGTAACTCCTACAATGAGCAGTTCTTC.

The chain uses TRBV30 and TRBJ1-1; no firm D call. Trimming took off 3 bases at V and 1 base at J, with 12 bases between the two ends. The germline V gene encodes CDR1 GTSNPN and CDR2 SVGIG (reference sequence). This CDR3 region has 14 residues. The CDR3 DNA reads TGTGCCTGGAGCCTAGGACCGGAGAACACTGAAGCTTTCTTT. It yields the protein CAWSLGPENTEAFF.

The chain employs TRBV20-1 and TRBJ2-3, with 14 bases lining up with TRBD2. The CDR3 sequence is 16 residues long. The ends lost 5 bases at V and 2 bases at J; junction bases unmatched: 6. CDR1 and CDR2 (germline): DFQATT, SNEGSKA (reference sequence). The CDR3 is CSAFRTSGGPTDTQYF. As DNA, the CDR3 is TGCAGTGCTTTCCGGACTAGCGGGGGGCCCACAGATACGCAGTATTTT.

The sample holds a few counts of this clonotype. The CDR3 sequence is CASSVGGWPGNIQYF. The CDR3 nucleotides read TGTGCCAGCAGCGTAGGAGGGTGGCCAGGAAACATTCAGTACTTC. The chain couples TRBV9 to TRBJ2-4; possibly TRBD2 for D (5 bases). There are 15 residues in the CDR3. The V and J ends lost 0 bases and 6 bases respectively, with 13 bases between them. Germline V lookup: CDR1 SGDLS, CDR2 YYNGEE. The full variable domain, its missing parts supplied by reference TRBV9 and TRBJ2-4, is DSGVTQTPKHLITATGQRVTLRCSPRSGDLSVYWYQQSLDQGLQFLIQYYNGEERAKGNILERFSAQQFPDLHSELNLSSLELGDSALYFCASSVGGWPGNIQYFGAGTRLSVL.

This clonotype has a handful of counts. The chain recombines TRBV5-1 with TRBJ2-2; 7 bases fit TRBD1. This CDR3 has 14 amino acids. Germline CDR1 and CDR2: SGHRS and YFSETQ. V shed 4 bases, J shed 4 bases, and the junction held 4 bases outside the gene matches. This chain's CDR3 is CASSLTGFTGELFF. CDR3 nucleotides: TGCGCCAGCAGCCTGACAGGGTTCACCGGGGAGCTGTTTTTT.

The chain joins TRBV20-1 to TRBJ1-2; D not certain. Germline assignment: CDR1 DFQATT and CDR2 SNEGSKA (reference sequence). Trimming shortened V by 6 bases and J by 4 bases, and 9 bases separated the two germline ends. CDR3 length: 11 amino acids. The DNA for the CDR3 is TGCAGTGCGAAGGGATCCTATGGCTACACCTTC. As protein: CSAKGSYGYTF.

This clonotype was detected only a few times. The chain employs TRBV20-1 and TRBJ2-3; 8 bases match TRBD2. The CDR3 covers 15 residues. Per germline, CDR1 DFQATT and CDR2 SNEGSKA (reference sequence). V shed 4 bases and J 0 bases; nucleotides not matched to a gene: 6. CDR3 bases: TGCAGTGCTATTGACCAGCGGGGGAGCACAGATACGCAGTATTTT. Encoded protein: CSAIDQRGSTDTQYF.

The V call is TRBV20-1, the J call TRBJ2-1; D unresolved. In germline, CDR1 is DFQATT, CDR2 SNEGSKA (reference sequence). V was shortened by 5 bases and J by 7 bases, with 6 bases between the two germline ends. The CDR3 contains 10 residues. The CDR3 is CSARLNEQFF. DNA for the CDR3: TGCAGTGCTCGGTTGAATGAGCAGTTCTTC.

V is TRBV2 and J is TRBJ2-5, with a tentative D call TRBD1 (5 bases). V was cut by 7 bases and J by 5 bases, with 14 bases left in between. Germline CDR1 and CDR2: SNHLY and FYNNEI. The CDR3 extends over 13 amino acids. The CDR3 sequence: CASKYAGIETQYF. In DNA, the CDR3 is TGTGCCAGCAAATACGCAGGGATTGAGACCCAGTACTTC.

The table lists this clonotype with a few counts. The V call is TRBV4-1, the J call TRBJ2-3; 8 positions agree with TRBD2. Unmatched junction bases numbered 11, after V lost 4 bases and J lost 2 bases. There are 17 residues in the CDR3. The germline V gene has CDR1 MGHRA and CDR2 YSYEKL. CDR3 sequence: CASSPTPGGGHTDTQYF. The CDR3 region has the DNA TGCGCCAGCAGCCCCACGCCCGGCGGGGGGCACACAGATACGCAGTATTTT.

In its sample, this clonotype was seen a few times. The J gene is TRBJ2-5, the V gene TRBV10-3; TRBD2 is a possible D gene (5 bases). CDR1 and CDR2 (germline): ENHRY, SYGVKD. Between the trimmed V and J ends, which lost 5 bases and 3 bases, there was a span of 10 bases. The CDR3 consists of 13 residues. CDR3 bases: TGTGCCATCAGTTTTAAGAGGGAAGAGACCCAGTACTTC. Amino acid sequence: CAISFKREETQYF.

V usage is TRBV6-5 and J usage is TRBJ2-5; either TRBD1 or TRBD2 may fit D (5 bases each). This CDR3 has 15 amino acids. Germline V gene sequence: CDR1 MNHEY, CDR2 SVGAGI. Trimming left V 5 bases short and J 2 bases short, with 15 bases between. CDR3 sequence: CASSRRFGGQETQYF. The CDR3 nucleotides read TGTGCCAGCAGTCGCAGGTTTGGGGGACAAGAGACCCAGTACTTC.